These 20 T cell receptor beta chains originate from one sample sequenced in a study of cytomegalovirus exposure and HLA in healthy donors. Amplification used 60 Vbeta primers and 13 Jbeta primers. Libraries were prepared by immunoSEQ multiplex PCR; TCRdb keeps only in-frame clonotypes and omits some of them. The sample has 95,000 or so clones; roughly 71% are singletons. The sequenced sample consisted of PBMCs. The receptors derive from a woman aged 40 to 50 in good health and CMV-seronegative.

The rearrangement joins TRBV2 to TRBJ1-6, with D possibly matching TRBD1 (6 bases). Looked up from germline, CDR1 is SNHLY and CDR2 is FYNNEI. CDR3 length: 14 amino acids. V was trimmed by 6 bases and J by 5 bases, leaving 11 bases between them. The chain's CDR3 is CASRYRVNNSPLHF. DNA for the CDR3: TGTGCCAGCAGATACAGGGTCAATAATTCACCCCTCCACTTT.

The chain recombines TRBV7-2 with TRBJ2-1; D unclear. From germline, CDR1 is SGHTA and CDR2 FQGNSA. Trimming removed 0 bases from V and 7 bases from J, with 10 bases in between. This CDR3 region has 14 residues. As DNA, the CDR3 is TGTGCCAGCAGCTTAGCGCCTACCTCGAATGAGCAGTTCTTC. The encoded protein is CASSLAPTSNEQFF.

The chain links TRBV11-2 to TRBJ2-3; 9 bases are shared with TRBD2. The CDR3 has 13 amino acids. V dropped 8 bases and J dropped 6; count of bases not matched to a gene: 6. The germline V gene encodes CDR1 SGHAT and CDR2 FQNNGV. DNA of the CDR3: TGTGCCAGCTATGGCGGACTAGCGGATACGCAGTATTTT. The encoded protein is CASYGGLADTQYF. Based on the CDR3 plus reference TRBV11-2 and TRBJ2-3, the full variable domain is EAGVAQSPRYKIIEKRQSVAFWCNPISGHATLYWYQQILGQGPKLLIQFQNNGVVDDSQLPKDRFSAERLKGVDSTLKIQPAKLEDSAVYLCASYGGLADTQYFGPGTRLTVL.

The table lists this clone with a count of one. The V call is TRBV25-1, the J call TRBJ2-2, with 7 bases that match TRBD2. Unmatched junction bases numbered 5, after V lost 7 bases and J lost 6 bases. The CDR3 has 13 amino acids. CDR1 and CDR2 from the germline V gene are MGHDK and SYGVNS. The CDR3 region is CASTKLAPGELFF. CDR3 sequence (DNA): TGTGCCAGCACCAAACTAGCGCCCGGGGAGCTGTTTTTT.

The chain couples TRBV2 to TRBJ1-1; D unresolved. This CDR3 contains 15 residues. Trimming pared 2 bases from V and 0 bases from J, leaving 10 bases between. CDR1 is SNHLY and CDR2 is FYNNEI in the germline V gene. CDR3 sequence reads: CASSESRAMNTEAFF. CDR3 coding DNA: TGTGCCAGCAGTGAATCGAGAGCTATGAACACTGAAGCTTTCTTT.

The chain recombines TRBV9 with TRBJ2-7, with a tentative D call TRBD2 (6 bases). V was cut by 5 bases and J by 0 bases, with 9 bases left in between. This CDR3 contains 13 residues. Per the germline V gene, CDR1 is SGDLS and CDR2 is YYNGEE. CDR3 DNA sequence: TGTGCCAGCAGTTACGGGAGCTCCTACGAGCAGTACTTC. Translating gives CASSYGSSYEQYF.

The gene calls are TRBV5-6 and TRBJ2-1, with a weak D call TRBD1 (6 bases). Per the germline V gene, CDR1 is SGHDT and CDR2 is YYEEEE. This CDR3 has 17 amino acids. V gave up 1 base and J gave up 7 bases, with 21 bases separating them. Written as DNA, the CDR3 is TGTGCCAGCAGCTTGTTGAGTTCGAGGGGGTTAAGGAATGAGCAGTTCTTC. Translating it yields CASSLLSSRGLRNEQFF.

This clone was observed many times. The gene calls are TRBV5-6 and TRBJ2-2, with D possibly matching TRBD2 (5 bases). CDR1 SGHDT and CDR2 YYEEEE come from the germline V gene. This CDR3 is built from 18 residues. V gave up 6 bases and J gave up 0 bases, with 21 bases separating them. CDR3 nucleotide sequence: TGTGCCAGCACACCCGGGCCACATCGGGGAACGAACACCGGGGAGCTGTTTTTT. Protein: CASTPGPHRGTNTGELFF.

As DNA, the CDR3 is TGTGCCAGCAGCTTAGGCGGGACTAGCGGGGCCTACGAGCAGTACTTC. Residues: CASSLGGTSGAYEQYF. The chain combines TRBV7-8 with TRBJ2-7; the match to TRBD2 covers 13 bases. Germline V gene sequence: CDR1 SGHVS, CDR2 FQNEAQ. The CDR3 loop spans 16 amino acids. V was pared by 1 base and J by 2 bases, with 2 bases of the junction left unmatched.

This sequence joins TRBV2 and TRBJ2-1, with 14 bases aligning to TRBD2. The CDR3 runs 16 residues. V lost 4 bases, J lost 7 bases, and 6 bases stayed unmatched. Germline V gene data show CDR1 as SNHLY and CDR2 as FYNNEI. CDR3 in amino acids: CASSANGLAGGNEQFF. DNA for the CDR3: TGTGCCAGCAGTGCCAACGGACTAGCGGGGGGAAATGAGCAGTTCTTC.

Here the CDR3 DNA reads TGCGCCAGCAGGGTAGGGGGCAACTATGGCTACACCTTC. Encoded protein: CASRVGGNYGYTF. This chain joins TRBV23-1 and TRBJ1-2, with 7 bases fitting TRBD1. TRBV23-1 is annotated as an ORF whose role is uncertain. This CDR3 has 13 residues. Germline trimming cut 6 bases from V and 2 bases from J; bases unmatched to any gene: 3.

The CDR3 DNA reads TGTGCCAGCAGCTTGGCCGGCGGGGCGATGAACACTGAAGCTTTCTTT. Protein product: CASSLAGGAMNTEAFF. The chain uses TRBV5-6 and TRBJ1-1; tentative D call: TRBD1 (5 bases). Germline V gives CDR1 SGHDT, CDR2 YYEEEE. This CDR3 contains 16 residues. The germline V and J ends were trimmed by 0 bases and 0 bases, with 12 bases remaining between them.

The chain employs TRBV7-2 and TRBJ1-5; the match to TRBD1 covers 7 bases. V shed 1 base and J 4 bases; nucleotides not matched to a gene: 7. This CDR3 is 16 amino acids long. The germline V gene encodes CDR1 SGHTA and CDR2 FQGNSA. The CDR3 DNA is TGTGCCAGCAGCTTAGTGGGACAGCAAAGTAATCAGCCCCAGCATTTT. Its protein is CASSLVGQQSNQPQHF.

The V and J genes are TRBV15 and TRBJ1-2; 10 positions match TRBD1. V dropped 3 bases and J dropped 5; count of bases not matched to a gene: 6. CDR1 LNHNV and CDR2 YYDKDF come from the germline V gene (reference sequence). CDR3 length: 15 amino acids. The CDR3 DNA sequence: TGTGCCACCAGCAGTATGGGACAGGGGAGGTATGGCTACACCTTC. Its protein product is CATSSMGQGRYGYTF.

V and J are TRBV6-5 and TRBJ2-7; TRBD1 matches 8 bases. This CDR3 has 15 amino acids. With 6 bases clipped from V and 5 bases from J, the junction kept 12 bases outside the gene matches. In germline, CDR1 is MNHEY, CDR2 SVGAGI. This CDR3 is CASSPPGQGPHEQYF. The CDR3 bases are TGTGCCAGCAGCCCACCCGGACAGGGCCCCCACGAGCAGTACTTC.

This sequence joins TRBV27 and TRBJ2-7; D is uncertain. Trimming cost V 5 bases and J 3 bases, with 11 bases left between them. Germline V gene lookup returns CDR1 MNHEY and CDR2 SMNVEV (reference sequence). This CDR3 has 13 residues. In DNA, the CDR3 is TGTGCCAGCAGTGTAGACAATTACTACGAGCAGTACTTC. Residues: CASSVDNYYEQYF.

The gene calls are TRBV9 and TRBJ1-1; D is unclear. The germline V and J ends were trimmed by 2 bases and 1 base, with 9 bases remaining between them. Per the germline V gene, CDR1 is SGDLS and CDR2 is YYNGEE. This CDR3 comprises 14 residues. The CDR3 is CASSVEAGNTEAFF. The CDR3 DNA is TGTGCCAGCAGCGTCGAGGCCGGGAACACTGAAGCTTTCTTT.

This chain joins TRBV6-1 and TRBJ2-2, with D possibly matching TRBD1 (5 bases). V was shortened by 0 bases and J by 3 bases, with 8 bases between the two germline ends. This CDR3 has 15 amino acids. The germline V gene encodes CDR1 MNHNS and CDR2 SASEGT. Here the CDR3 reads CASSEALGDTGELFF. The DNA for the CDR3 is TGTGCCAGCAGTGAAGCGCTAGGGGACACCGGGGAGCTGTTTTTT.

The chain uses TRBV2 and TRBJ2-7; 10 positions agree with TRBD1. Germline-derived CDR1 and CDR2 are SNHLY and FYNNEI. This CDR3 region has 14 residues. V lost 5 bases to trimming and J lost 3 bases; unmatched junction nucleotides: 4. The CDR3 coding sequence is TGTGCCAGCAGTCCTCGGACAGGGGGCTACGAGCAGTACTTC. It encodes CASSPRTGGYEQYF. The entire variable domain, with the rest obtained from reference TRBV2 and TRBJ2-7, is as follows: EPEVTQTPSHQVTQMGQEVILRCVPISNHLYFYWYRQILGQKVEFLVSFYNNEISEKSEIFDDQFSVERPDGSNFTLKIRSTKLEDSAMYFCASSPRTGGYEQYFGPGTRLTVT.

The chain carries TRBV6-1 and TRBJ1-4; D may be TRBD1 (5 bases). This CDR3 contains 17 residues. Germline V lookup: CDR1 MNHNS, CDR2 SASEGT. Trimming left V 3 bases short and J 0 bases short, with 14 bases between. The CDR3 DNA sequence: TGTGCCAGCAGTGATCGGCTGTTGGGGCCAACTAATGAAAAACTGTTTTTT. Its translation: CASSDRLLGPTNEKLFF.